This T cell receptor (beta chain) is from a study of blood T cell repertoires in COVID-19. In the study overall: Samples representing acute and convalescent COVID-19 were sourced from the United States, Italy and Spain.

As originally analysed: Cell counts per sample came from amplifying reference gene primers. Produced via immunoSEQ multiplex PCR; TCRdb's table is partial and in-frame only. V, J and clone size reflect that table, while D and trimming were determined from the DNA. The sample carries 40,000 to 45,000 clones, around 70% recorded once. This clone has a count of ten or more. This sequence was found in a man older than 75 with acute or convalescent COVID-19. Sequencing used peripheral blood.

CDR3 DNA sequence: TGCGCCAGCAGCCACGGGACAGGGTCCTATAATTCACCCCTCCACTTT. As protein: CASSHGTGSYNSPLHF. The V and J genes are TRBV5-1 and TRBJ1-6; 9 nucleotides match TRBD1. The CDR3 extends over 16 amino acids. The trim removed 4 bases at V and 1 base at J, leaving 3 bases unmatched. Germline V gene lookup returns CDR1 SGHRS and CDR2 YFSETQ.